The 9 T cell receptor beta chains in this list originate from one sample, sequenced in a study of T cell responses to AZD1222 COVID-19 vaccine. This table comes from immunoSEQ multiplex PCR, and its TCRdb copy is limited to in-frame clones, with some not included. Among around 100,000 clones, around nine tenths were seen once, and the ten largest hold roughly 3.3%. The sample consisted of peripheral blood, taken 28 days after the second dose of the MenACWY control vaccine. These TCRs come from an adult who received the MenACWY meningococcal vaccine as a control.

In nucleotides, the CDR3 is TGCAGCGTCTTAACGGACAGGGCCGGGGAGCTGTTTTTT. Its translation: CSVLTDRAGELFF. V usage is TRBV29-1 and J usage is TRBJ2-2; 8 nucleotides agree with TRBD1. J was trimmed by 6 bases and V by 6 bases; bases with no gene match: 6. Germline values: CDR1 SQVTM, CDR2 ANQGSEA. This CDR3 is built from 13 residues.

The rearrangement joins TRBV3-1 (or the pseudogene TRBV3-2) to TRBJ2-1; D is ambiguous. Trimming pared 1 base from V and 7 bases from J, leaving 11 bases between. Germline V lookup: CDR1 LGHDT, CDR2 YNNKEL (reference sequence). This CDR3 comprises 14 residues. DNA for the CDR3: TGTGCCAGCAGCCAAGGATGTACGGCGAATGAGCAGTTCTTC. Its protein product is CASSQGCTANEQFF.

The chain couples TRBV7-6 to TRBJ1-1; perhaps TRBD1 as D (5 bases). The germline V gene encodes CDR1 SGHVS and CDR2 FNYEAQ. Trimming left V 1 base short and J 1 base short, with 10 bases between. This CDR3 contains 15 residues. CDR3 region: CASSLGRGGNTEAFF. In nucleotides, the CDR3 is TGTGCCAGCAGCTTAGGCCGGGGGGGGAACACTGAAGCTTTCTTT.

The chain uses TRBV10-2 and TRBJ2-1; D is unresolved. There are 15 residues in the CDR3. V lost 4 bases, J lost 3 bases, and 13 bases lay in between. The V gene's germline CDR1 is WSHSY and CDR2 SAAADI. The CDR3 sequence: CASSVVPRDYNEQFF. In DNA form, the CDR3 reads TGCGCCAGCAGTGTAGTTCCGCGTGACTACAATGAGCAGTTCTTC.

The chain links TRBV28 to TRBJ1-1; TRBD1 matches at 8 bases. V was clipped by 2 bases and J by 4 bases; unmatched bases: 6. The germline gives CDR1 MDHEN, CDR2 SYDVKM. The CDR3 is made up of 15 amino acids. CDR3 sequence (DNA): TGTGCCAGCAGTTTACCCGGACAGGGTGGCACTGAAGCTTTCTTT. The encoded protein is CASSLPGQGGTEAFF.

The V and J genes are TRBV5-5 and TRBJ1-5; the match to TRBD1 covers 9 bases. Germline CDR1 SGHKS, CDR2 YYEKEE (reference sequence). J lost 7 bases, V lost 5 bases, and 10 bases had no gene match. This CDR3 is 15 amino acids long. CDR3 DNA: TGTGCCAGCAGTGCCGGGACAGGGAATTGGCAGCCCCAGCATTTT. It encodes CASSAGTGNWQPQHF.

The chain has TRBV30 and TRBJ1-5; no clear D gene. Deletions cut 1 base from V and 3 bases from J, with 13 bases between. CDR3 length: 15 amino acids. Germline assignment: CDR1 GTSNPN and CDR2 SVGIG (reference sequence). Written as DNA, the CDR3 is TGTGCCTGGAGTGGCAGGTTAGGTTTCAATCAGCCCCAGCATTTT. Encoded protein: CAWSGRLGFNQPQHF.

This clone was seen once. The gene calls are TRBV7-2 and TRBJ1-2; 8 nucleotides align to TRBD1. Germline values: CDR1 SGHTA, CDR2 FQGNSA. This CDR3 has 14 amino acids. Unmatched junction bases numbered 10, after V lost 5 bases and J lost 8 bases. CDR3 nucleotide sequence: TGTGCCAGCAGCATCGGACAGGGAGCAGGAGGCTACACCTTC. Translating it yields CASSIGQGAGGYTF.

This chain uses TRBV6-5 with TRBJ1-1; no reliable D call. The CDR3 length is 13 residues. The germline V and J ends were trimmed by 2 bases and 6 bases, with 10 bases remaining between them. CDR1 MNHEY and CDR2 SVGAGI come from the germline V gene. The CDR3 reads CASSYAVWAEAFF. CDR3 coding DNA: TGTGCCAGCAGTTACGCGGTTTGGGCTGAAGCTTTCTTT.